These 9 T cell receptor beta chains were sequenced from one sample in a study of regulatory T cells in long-lasting Graves disease. Assembly of TCR beta libraries relied on iRepertoire HTBI primers together with Arm-PCR of CDR3 regions. TCRdb reprocessed the multiplex PCR reads with MiXCR, giving one entry per CDR3 protein. The data contain a few hundred thousand distinct CDR3 sequences, around an eighth of them seen just once; the ten biggest clones take up approximately 9.3%. Time point defined: newly diagnosed GD, antithyroid drugs for less than 3 months. Isolated PBMC RNA provided the starting material for the TCR library. These data were also reused for a study on T cells in Graves' hyperthyroidism and ophthalmopathy.

This material consisted of peripheral blood mononuclear cells (PBMCs), taken at new diagnosis, from a patient treated with antithyroid drugs. These receptors were obtained from a man in his thirties or forties with Graves disease.

Only a few counts were recorded for this clonotype. The chain uses TRBV29-1 and TRBJ2-2; either TRBD1 or TRBD2 may supply D (6 bases each). This CDR3 is 13 amino acids long. The germline CDR1 and CDR2 sequences are SQVTM and ANQGSEA. V was clipped by 7 bases and J by 5 bases, with 14 bases between them. CDR3 amino acids: CSGGAAVTGELFF. The DNA for the CDR3 is TGCAGCGGGGGGGCTGCGGTGACCGGGGAGCTGTTTTTT.

In its sample, this clonotype was seen many times. The chain carries TRBV29-1 and TRBJ2-1; TRBD2 agrees at 13 bases. In germline, CDR1 is SQVTM, CDR2 ANQGSEA. This CDR3 comprises 14 residues. Trimming took 4 bases from V and 3 from J; bases not matched to a gene: 0. The CDR3 loop is CSVGTSGGYNEQFF. CDR3 DNA sequence: TGCAGCGTTGGGACTAGCGGGGGCTACAATGAGCAGTTCTTC.

Many counts were recorded for this clonotype. The rearrangement joins TRBV7-8 to TRBJ2-1; D is possibly TRBD1 or TRBD2 (5 bases each). From germline, CDR1 is SGHVS and CDR2 FQNEAQ. Trimming pared 2 bases from V and 0 bases from J, leaving 14 bases between. The CDR3 has 17 residues. CDR3 sequence (DNA): TGTGCCAGCAGCTTATCTGAGGGGCGATTCTCCTACAATGAGCAGTTCTTC. Translation: CASSLSEGRFSYNEQFF.

This clonotype was detected ten times or more. One end of the junction fails to match germline, which may point to a read error. This chain connects TRBV7-9 to TRBJ2-1; no reliable D call. Germline-derived CDR1 and CDR2 are SEHNR and FQNEAQ (reference sequence). The CDR3 is 10 residues long. CDR3 coding DNA: TGTGCCAGCAGCTTAGTTCCCCTATCCTTC. It yields the protein CASSLVPLSF.

The sample holds a few counts of this clonotype. The rearrangement uses TRBV11-2 and TRBJ1-3, with D maybe TRBD1 (5 bases). The ends were cut back, 3 bases at V and 0 bases at J, with 12 bases in the middle. Germline V gene lookup returns CDR1 SGHAT and CDR2 FQNNGV. The CDR3 has 16 residues. This CDR3 reads CASSFGSGRSGNTIYF. In DNA, the CDR3 is TGTGCCAGCAGCTTTGGGTCGGGACGCTCTGGAAACACCATATATTTT.

Many counts were recorded for this clonotype. This sequence joins TRBV24-1 and TRBJ2-1, with D perhaps matching TRBD2 (6 bases). There are 13 residues in the CDR3. Trimming cost V 9 bases and J 0 bases, with 8 bases left between them. CDR1 and CDR2 (germline): KGHDR, SFDVKD. CDR3 nucleotides: TGTGCCACCGCCGGGAGCTCCTACAATGAGCAGTTCTTC. Residues: CATAGSSYNEQFF.

The V call is TRBV6-2 or TRBV6-3, the J call TRBJ2-7, with 9 bases lining up with TRBD2. CDR3 size: 15 residues. In germline, CDR1 is MNHEY, CDR2 SVGEGT. V dropped 5 bases and J dropped 2; count of bases not matched to a gene: 7. The CDR3 nucleotides are TGTGCCAGCAGTGAAGGTCTAGCGGGGACCTACGAGCAGTACTTC. Protein: CASSEGLAGTYEQYF.

Comments on this clonotype: A read error is possible here, since a much larger clone lies one base away. No conserved phenylalanine or tryptophan ends this CDR3, so it is likely a read error. The V gene is TRBV20-1, the J gene TRBJ1-1, with D hard to call. The CDR3 spans 14 residues. V lost 3 bases and J 3 bases, leaving 14 bases between the germline ends. CDR1 and CDR2 (germline): DFQATT, SNEGSKA (reference sequence). Here the CDR3 DNA reads TGCAGTGCTAGGCCCCAGAGGTTTTACACTGAAGCTTTCCTT. Translating it yields CSARPQRFYTEAFL.

This clonotype was seen repeatedly, ten times or more. V gene TRBV12-3 or TRBV12-4 combines with J gene TRBJ2-3; the match to TRBD2 covers 12 bases. The CDR3 sequence is 18 residues long. The V segment lost 3 bases and the J segment 2 bases; nucleotides outside the gene matches: 9. The CDR3 DNA reads as TGTGCCAGCAGTTTTACTACTAGCGGGAGGATGGACACAGATACGCAGTATTTT. This codes for CASSFTTSGRMDTDTQYF.